The 28 T cell receptor beta chains below were found in one sample sequenced in a study of T-cell reconstitution after alpha-beta-depleted transplantation in children (dated by TCRdb to the mid-2010s). Libraries were made using PCR. For sequencing, an Illumina HiSeq 2500 was employed. TCR libraries were prepared with molecular barcoding, using unique molecular identifiers to normalize TCRbeta repertoire quantification. TCRdb reanalyzed the raw reads on its own, using fastp at Q25 for trimming and MiXCR for clone calling, and kept in-frame beta chains. Each CDR3 protein gets just one entry, which takes the most common genes and DNA from the rows behind it. The sample includes a few hundred thousand distinct CDR3 sequences, with 9.9% observed a single time. The ten top clones hold around 10% of the sample. Sequenced here: PBMCs from the stem cell graft donor, sampled from the stem cell graft. The receptor source for this set is a human donor who donated a stem cell graft to a child with SCID.

This clonotype was detected a few times. The genes are TRBV12-3 or TRBV12-4 and TRBJ2-7, with 10 positions matching TRBD1. Trimming took 5 bases from V and 6 from J; bases not matched to a gene: 4. The CDR3 runs 13 residues. Here the CDR3 reads CASSGDRGGEQYF. CDR3 bases: TGTGCCAGCAGTGGGGACAGGGGTGGCGAGCAGTACTTC.

V usage is TRBV5-1 and J usage is TRBJ2-2; 9 bases fit TRBD1. This CDR3 region has 18 residues. CDR1 and CDR2 (germline): SGHRS, YFSETQ. V was clipped by 6 bases and J by 1 base; unmatched bases: 13. DNA of the CDR3: TGCGCCAGCACGAGATTCGGGACAGGGATTCAGAACACCGGGGAGCTGTTTTTT. Translating it yields CASTRFGTGIQNTGELFF.

This clonotype appeared a few times. The chain couples TRBV29-1 to TRBJ2-5, with 11 nucleotides matching TRBD2. Looked up from germline, CDR1 is SQVTM and CDR2 is ANQGSEA. The CDR3 extends over 12 amino acids. The J segment lost 6 bases and the V segment lost 6 bases, leaving 3 bases of the junction unmatched. Here the CDR3 DNA reads TGCAGCGTCATAGCGGGGGGGCAGACCCAGTACTTC. Amino acids: CSVIAGGQTQYF.

The sample holds a few counts of this clonotype. This chain connects TRBV4-2 to TRBJ2-1; D is perhaps TRBD1 (6 bases). V was cut by 5 bases and J by 5 bases, with 13 bases left in between. The CDR3 sequence is 14 residues long. From germline, CDR1 is LGHNA and CDR2 YNFKEQ. This chain's CDR3 is CASSTGQAHNEQFF. The CDR3 DNA follows: TGTGCCAGCAGCACAGGGCAGGCCCACAATGAGCAGTTCTTC.

The J gene is TRBJ2-5, the V gene TRBV21-1; TRBD2 is taken as the D call from the table, unchecked against the DNA. TRBV21-1 is a listed pseudogene. This CDR3 comprises 16 residues. The CDR3 reads CASSKKSPPYQETQYF. Here the CDR3 DNA reads TGTGCCAGCAGCAAAAAAAGTCCCCCCTACCAAGAGACCCAGTACTTC.

There are many counts of this clonotype. The rearrangement joins TRBV5-5 to TRBJ2-7, with a possible D match to TRBD1 (6 bases). CDR1 SGHKS and CDR2 YYEKEE come from the germline V gene (reference sequence). This CDR3 has 12 residues. V lost 2 bases and J 12 bases, leaving 15 bases between the germline ends. The DNA of the CDR3 is TGTGCCAGCAGCTTCACTGGACAGTCCACGTACTTC. Protein product: CASSFTGQSTYF.

This chain connects TRBV12-3 or TRBV12-4 to TRBJ1-5, with D perhaps TRBD1 (5 bases). This CDR3 has 14 amino acids. V was shortened by 7 bases and J by 3 bases, with 13 bases between the two germline ends. The CDR3 nucleotides are TGTGCCAGCACCAGGACACCTTTCAATCAGCCCCAGCATTTT. Amino acids: CASTRTPFNQPQHF.

The chain carries TRBV12-3 or TRBV12-4 and TRBJ1-6; TRBD1 might be the D (6 bases). The CDR3 runs 18 residues. V shed 5 bases and J shed 2 bases, with 19 bases lying between them. CDR3: CASSPRFPGDAYNSPLHF. The CDR3, as DNA: TGTGCCAGCAGTCCGAGGTTTCCAGGGGACGCCTATAATTCACCCCTCCACTTT.

This clonotype appeared many times. The chain employs TRBV12-3 or TRBV12-4 and TRBJ2-7; TRBD2 is a possible D gene (6 bases). The CDR3 runs 12 residues. V was cut by 5 bases and J by 3 bases, with 8 bases left in between. CDR3 residues: CASSGGIYEQYF. CDR3 DNA: TGTGCCAGCAGTGGCGGGATCTACGAGCAGTACTTC.

This clonotype was seen at least ten times. V usage is TRBV7-2 and J usage is TRBJ1-2; 8 bases align to TRBD1. The V gene end was trimmed by 3 bases and the J gene end by 7 bases; junction bases not matched to a gene: 16. Per the germline V gene, CDR1 is SGHTA and CDR2 is FQGNSA. The CDR3 runs to 17 residues. The CDR3 is CASSFPRAGQAAAGYTF. Here the CDR3 DNA reads TGTGCCAGCAGCTTCCCCCGGGCGGGACAGGCGGCGGCTGGCTACACCTTC.

This clonotype has ten or more counts. The chain employs TRBV9 and TRBJ2-5; the D is unclear. The V gene's germline CDR1 is SGDLS and CDR2 YYNGEE. The germline V and J ends were trimmed by 3 bases and 4 bases, with 13 bases remaining between them. CDR3 size: 14 residues. CDR3 bases: TGTGCCAGCAGCGAAGGGCAAGCCGGAGAGACCCAGTACTTC. Protein product: CASSEGQAGETQYF.

This clonotype was observed at least ten times. The chain employs TRBV5-6 and TRBJ2-5, with a tentative D call TRBD1 (5 bases). Germline CDR1 reads SGHDT; CDR2 reads YYEEEE. The V and J ends lost 7 bases and 5 bases respectively, with 18 bases between them. The CDR3 length is 14 residues. This chain's CDR3 is CASAPLWTKETQYF. The DNA for the CDR3 is TGTGCCAGCGCCCCTCTATGGACAAAGGAGACCCAGTACTTC.

The CDR3 protein is CASSARDRSGQPQHF. The CDR3 DNA follows: TGTGCCAGCAGCGCGAGGGACAGATCGGGTCAGCCCCAGCATTTT. The chain carries TRBV5-6 and TRBJ1-5; 7 bases agree with TRBD1. The V gene's germline CDR1 is SGHDT and CDR2 YYEEEE. V trimming: 4 bases; J trimming: 6 bases; junction bases outside the gene matches: 10. The CDR3 contains 15 residues.

This clonotype was seen more than once but under ten times. This chain joins TRBV20-1 and TRBJ1-1; D gene ambiguous. V was trimmed by 0 bases and J by 5 bases, leaving 13 bases between them. The CDR3 runs 14 residues. The germline CDR1 and CDR2 sequences are DFQATT and SNEGSKA (reference sequence). CDR3 sequence reads: CSARDYSRGTEAFF. The CDR3 DNA follows: TGCAGTGCTAGAGATTACAGTAGAGGAACTGAAGCTTTCTTT.

This clonotype turned up a few times. This chain connects TRBV12-3 or TRBV12-4 to TRBJ2-3, with 10 bases that match TRBD2. V trimming: 5 bases; J trimming: 5 bases; junction bases outside the gene matches: 4. There are 14 residues in the CDR3. CDR3: CASSSGGAGDTQYF. The CDR3 coding sequence is TGTGCCAGCAGTAGCGGGGGGGCCGGAGATACGCAGTATTTT.

This clonotype was counted a few times. The chain employs TRBV5-6 and TRBJ1-2, with 9 bases lining up with TRBD1. From germline, CDR1 is SGHDT and CDR2 YYEEEE. The CDR3 covers 13 residues. The V gene end was trimmed by 6 bases and the J gene end by 2 bases; junction bases not matched to a gene: 2. CDR3 coding DNA: TGTGCCAGCATTGGGACAGGGAACTATGGCTACACCTTC. Translated: CASIGTGNYGYTF.

V usage is TRBV5-1 and J usage is TRBJ2-7; 10 nucleotides align to TRBD2. CDR3 size: 16 residues. Germline V lookup: CDR1 SGHRS, CDR2 YFSETQ. The ends lost 2 bases at V and 0 bases at J; junction bases unmatched: 5. CDR3: CASSLNSGGLSYEQYF. CDR3 DNA sequence: TGCGCCAGCAGCTTAAATAGCGGGGGGCTCTCCTACGAGCAGTACTTC.

The chain links TRBV9 to TRBJ2-5; D is perhaps TRBD2 (6 bases). Germline V lookup: CDR1 SGDLS, CDR2 YYNGEE. The CDR3 has 15 amino acids. V was trimmed by 0 bases and J by 4 bases, leaving 13 bases between them. This CDR3 reads CASSVGGAAGETQYF. The CDR3 DNA sequence: TGTGCCAGCAGCGTAGGCGGGGCGGCAGGAGAGACCCAGTACTTC.

In its sample, this clonotype was seen a few times. The CDR3 loop reads CATSSVPGRLSNQPQHF. CDR3 bases: TGTGCCACCAGCAGCGTTCCCGGGAGACTTAGCAATCAGCCCCAGCATTTT. This chain links TRBV15 with TRBJ1-5, with D uncertain. The CDR3 loop spans 17 amino acids. The germline gives CDR1 LNHNV, CDR2 YYDKDF (reference sequence). V was clipped by 3 bases and J by 0 bases, with 15 bases between them.

This clonotype has at least ten counts. This chain joins TRBV7-9 and TRBJ2-5, with TRBD1 matching over 8 bases. The CDR3 loop spans 15 amino acids. CDR1 SEHNR and CDR2 FQNEAQ come from the germline V gene (reference sequence). V lost 8 bases and J lost 2; bases outside the gene matches: 10. The CDR3 DNA is TGTGCCAGCCGACCCCGGGGACAGGCTCAAGAGACCCAGTACTTC. Residues: CASRPRGQAQETQYF.

This clonotype was picked up a small number of times. The CDR3 DNA sequence: TGTGCCATCAGTGGAGGGGAGACCCAGTACTTC. This codes for CAISGGETQYF. The V and J genes are TRBV10-3 and TRBJ2-5; possibly TRBD2 for D (5 bases). Between the trimmed V and J ends, which lost 4 bases and 5 bases, there was a span of 5 bases. This CDR3 has 11 residues. In germline, CDR1 is ENHRY, CDR2 SYGVKD.

This clonotype was seen only a few times. The rearrangement joins TRBV14 to TRBJ1-4; D is perhaps TRBD1 (5 bases). This CDR3 contains 16 residues. Trimming pared 5 bases from V and 0 bases from J, leaving 13 bases between. Germline V gene data show CDR1 as SGHDN and CDR2 as FVKESK. CDR3 sequence: CASSSRGLSTNEKLFF. Here the CDR3 DNA reads TGTGCCAGCAGCTCTAGGGGTCTCTCAACTAATGAAAAACTGTTTTTT.

This clonotype has at least ten counts. This chain joins TRBV5-1 and TRBJ2-1; 11 nucleotides match TRBD2. The CDR3 length is 15 residues. Germline V gene data show CDR1 as SGHRS and CDR2 as YFSETQ. V lost 5 bases, J lost 3 bases, and 4 bases stayed unmatched. The CDR3 is CASRDLAGGYNEQFF. The CDR3 bases are TGCGCCAGCAGGGACCTAGCGGGGGGCTACAATGAGCAGTTCTTC.

In its sample, this clonotype was seen a few times. This chain joins TRBV7-9 and TRBJ2-5, with 7 bases matching TRBD1. Trimming cost V 1 base and J 3 bases; bases outside gene matches: 8. This CDR3 is 16 amino acids long. The germline CDR1 and CDR2 sequences are SEHNR and FQNEAQ (reference sequence). This chain's CDR3 is CASSLGLAGTEETQYF. The CDR3 nucleotides are TGTGCCAGCAGCTTAGGGCTCGCCGGGACAGAAGAGACCCAGTACTTC.

The V and J genes are TRBV20-1 and TRBJ1-1, with a weak D call TRBD1 (5 bases). CDR1 is DFQATT and CDR2 is SNEGSKA in the germline V gene (reference sequence). V shed 0 bases and J shed 3 bases, with 8 bases lying between them. The CDR3 spans 13 residues. The CDR3 region has the DNA TGCAGTGCTAGAGATTCCAGGGACACTGAAGCTTTCTTT. Its translation is CSARDSRDTEAFF.

The rearrangement uses TRBV5-1 and TRBJ2-7, with 9 bases lining up with TRBD1. This CDR3 has 14 residues. The V and J ends lost 3 bases and 5 bases, in that order; junction bases with no gene match: 6. Per the germline V gene, CDR1 is SGHRS and CDR2 is YFSETQ. CDR3 in DNA: TGCGCCAGCAGCTCCCGGACAGGGGAAAACGAGCAGTACTTC. Amino acids: CASSSRTGENEQYF. Full variable domain (remainder filled in from reference TRBV5-1 and TRBJ2-7): KAGVTQTPRYLIKTRGQQVTLSCSPISGHRSVSWYQQTPGQGLQFLFEYFSETQRNKGNFPGRFSGRQFSNSRSEMNVSTLELGDSALYLCASSSRTGENEQYFGPGTRLTVT.

This clonotype was recorded many times. The chain joins TRBV5-1 to TRBJ2-5; D perhaps matches TRBD1 (5 bases). The CDR3 length is 12 residues. Germline CDR1 reads SGHRS; CDR2 reads YFSETQ. The ends were cut back, 5 bases at V and 3 bases at J, with 8 bases in the middle. The CDR3 sequence: CASSTGEETQYF. For the CDR3, the DNA is TGCGCCAGCAGTACAGGAGAAGAGACCCAGTACTTC.

This clonotype was observed at least ten times. The chain recombines TRBV5-1 with TRBJ2-1; 9 nucleotides agree with TRBD1. The V segment lost 5 bases and the J segment 8 bases; nucleotides outside the gene matches: 2. The CDR3 spans 12 residues. CDR1 SGHRS and CDR2 YFSETQ come from the germline V gene. The CDR3 reads CASRRTGDEQFF. The DNA of the CDR3 is TGCGCCAGCAGGAGGACAGGGGATGAGCAGTTCTTC. Using reference TRBV5-1 and TRBJ2-1 for the parts outside the CDR3, the full variable domain is KAGVTQTPRYLIKTRGQQVTLSCSPISGHRSVSWYQQTPGQGLQFLFEYFSETQRNKGNFPGRFSGRQFSNSRSEMNVSTLELGDSALYLCASRRTGDEQFFGPGTRLTVL.